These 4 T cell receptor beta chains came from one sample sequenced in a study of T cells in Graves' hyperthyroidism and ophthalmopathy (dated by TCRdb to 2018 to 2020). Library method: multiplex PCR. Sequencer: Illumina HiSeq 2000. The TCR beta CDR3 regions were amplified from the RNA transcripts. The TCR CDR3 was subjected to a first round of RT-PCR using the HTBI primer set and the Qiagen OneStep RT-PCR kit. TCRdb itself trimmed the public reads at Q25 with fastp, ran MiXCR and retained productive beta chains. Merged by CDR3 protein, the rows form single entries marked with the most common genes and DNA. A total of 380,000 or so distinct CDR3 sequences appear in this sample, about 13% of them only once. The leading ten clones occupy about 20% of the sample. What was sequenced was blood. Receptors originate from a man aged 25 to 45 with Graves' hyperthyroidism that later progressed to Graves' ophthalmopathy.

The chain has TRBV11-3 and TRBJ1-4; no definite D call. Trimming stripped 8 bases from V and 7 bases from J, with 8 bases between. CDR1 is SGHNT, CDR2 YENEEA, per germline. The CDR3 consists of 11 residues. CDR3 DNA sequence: TGTGCCAGCTGGGTCAGTGAAAAACTGTTTTTT. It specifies CASWVSEKLFF. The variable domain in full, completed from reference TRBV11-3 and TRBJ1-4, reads EAGVVQSPRYKIIEKKQPVAFWCNPISGHNTLYWYLQNLGQGPELLIRYENEEAVDDSQLPKDRFSAERLKGVDSTLKIQPAELGDSAVYLCASWVSEKLFFGSGTQLSVL.

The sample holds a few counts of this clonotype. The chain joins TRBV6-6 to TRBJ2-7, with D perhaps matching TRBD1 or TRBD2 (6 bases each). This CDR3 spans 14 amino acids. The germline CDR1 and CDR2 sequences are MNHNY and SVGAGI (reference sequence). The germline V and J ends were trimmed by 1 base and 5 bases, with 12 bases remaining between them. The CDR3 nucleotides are TGTGCCAGCAGTTACTATACGGGGGCGGACGAGCAGTACTTC. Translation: CASSYYTGADEQYF.

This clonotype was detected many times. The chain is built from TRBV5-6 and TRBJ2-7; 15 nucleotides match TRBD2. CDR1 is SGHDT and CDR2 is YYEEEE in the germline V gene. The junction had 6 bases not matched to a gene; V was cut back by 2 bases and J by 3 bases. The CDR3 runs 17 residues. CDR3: CASSFGTSGGPFYEQYF. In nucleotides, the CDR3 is TGTGCCAGCAGCTTTGGGACTAGCGGGGGGCCGTTCTACGAGCAGTACTTC. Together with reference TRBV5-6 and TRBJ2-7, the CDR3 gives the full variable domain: DAGVTQSPTHLIKTRGQQVTLRCSPKSGHDTVSWYQQALGQGPQFIFQYYEEEERQRGNFPDRFSGHQFPNYSSELNVNALLLGDSALYLCASSFGTSGGPFYEQYFGPGTRLTVT.

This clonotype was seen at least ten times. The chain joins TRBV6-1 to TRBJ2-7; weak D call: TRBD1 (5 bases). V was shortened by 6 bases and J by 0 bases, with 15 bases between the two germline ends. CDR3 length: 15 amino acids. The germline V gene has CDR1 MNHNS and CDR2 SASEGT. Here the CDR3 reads CASRERTPSSYEQYF. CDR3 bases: TGTGCCAGCAGAGAGAGGACACCCTCCTCCTACGAGCAGTACTTC.